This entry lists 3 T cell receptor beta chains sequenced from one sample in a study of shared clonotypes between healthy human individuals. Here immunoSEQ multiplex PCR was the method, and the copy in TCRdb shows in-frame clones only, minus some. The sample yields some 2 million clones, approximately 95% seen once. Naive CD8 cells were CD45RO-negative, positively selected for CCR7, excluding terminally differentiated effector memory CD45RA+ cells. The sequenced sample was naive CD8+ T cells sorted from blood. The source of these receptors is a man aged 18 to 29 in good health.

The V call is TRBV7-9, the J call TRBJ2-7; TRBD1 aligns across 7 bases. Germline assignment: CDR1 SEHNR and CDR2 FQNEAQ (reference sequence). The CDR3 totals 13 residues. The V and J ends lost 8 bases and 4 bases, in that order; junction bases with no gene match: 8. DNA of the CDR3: TGTGCCAGCTCCCGGGACAGAGATTACGAGCAGTACTTC. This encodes CASSRDRDYEQYF.

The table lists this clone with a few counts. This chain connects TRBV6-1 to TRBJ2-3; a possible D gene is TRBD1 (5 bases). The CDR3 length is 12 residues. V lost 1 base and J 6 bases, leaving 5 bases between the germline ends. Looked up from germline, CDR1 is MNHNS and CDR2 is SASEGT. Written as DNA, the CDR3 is TGTGCCAGCAGTGAAGAGGGGGATACGCAGTATTTT. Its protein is CASSEEGDTQYF.

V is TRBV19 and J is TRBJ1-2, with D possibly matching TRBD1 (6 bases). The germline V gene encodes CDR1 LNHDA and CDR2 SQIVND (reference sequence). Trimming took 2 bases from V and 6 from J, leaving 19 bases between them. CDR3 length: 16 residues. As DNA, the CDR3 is TGTGCCAGTAGTATAACGCAGACAGGAGGGGTCGATGGCTACACCTTC. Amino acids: CASSITQTGGVDGYTF. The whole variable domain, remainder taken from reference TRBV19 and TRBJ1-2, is DGGITQSPKYLFRKEGQNVTLSCEQNLNHDAMYWYRQDPGQGLRLIYYSQIVNDFQKGDIAEGYSVSREKKESFPLTVTSAQKNPTAFYLCASSITQTGGVDGYTFGSGTRLTVV.